This is a list of T cell receptor beta chains from one sample in a study of T cell changes during pregnancy in multiple sclerosis. TCRdb's table, derived via immunoSEQ multiplex PCR, lists solely in-frame clones and lacks some. The sample lists approximately 65,000 clones, approximately 90% seen once, with roughly 0.76% in the top ten. Sample: CD4+ T cells from peripheral blood mononuclear cells, taken in the first trimester of pregnancy. The receptors here all came from a female donor with multiple sclerosis, enrolled in a pregnancy study. Each CDR3 is given with its conserved first and last residue. The D gene is left open where the match is weak. Not every row has a clone size; where given, it reads once, few, many or a size class.

D	J	length	V	size	CDR3	DNA
NA	TRBJ1-2	15	TRBV7-8	NA	CASSLWGQWNYGYTF	TGTGCCAGCAGCTTGTGGGGGCAGTGGAACTATGGCTACACCTTC
TRBD1	TRBJ1-5	15	TRBV29-1	NA	CSVAGQGAGNQPQHF	TGCAGCGTCGCGGGACAGGGGGCAGGGAATCAGCCCCAGCATTTT
TRBD1	TRBJ1-5	15	TRBV7-2	NA	CASRRQGNSNQPQHF	TGTGCCAGCAGGCGACAGGGGAATAGCAATCAGCCCCAGCATTTT
TRBD1	TRBJ2-1	14	TRBV11-3	NA	CASSTRTGNTEQFF	TGTGCCAGCAGCACACGGACAGGGAATACTGAGCAGTTCTTC
NA	TRBJ1-1	15	TRBV9	NA	CASSVERTPGAGAFF	TGTGCCAGCAGCGTAGAGAGGACCCCTGGGGCTGGGGCTTTCTTT
TRBD1	TRBJ1-5	15	TRBV6-5	NA	CASRDSQGAGQPQHF	TGTGCCAGCAGAGATTCACAGGGGGCAGGGCAGCCCCAGCATTTT
NA	TRBJ1-2	14	TRBV28	NA	CASSPLVSRSGYTF	TGTGCCAGCAGTCCACTCGTTAGCAGATCCGGCTACACCTTC
TRBD1	TRBJ1-5	14	TRBV10-3	NA	CAISETGGNQPQHF	TGTGCCATCAGTGAAACAGGGGGCAATCAGCCCCAGCATTTT
NA	TRBJ1-1	12	TRBV7-2	NA	CASREPSRRAFF	TGTGCCAGCAGGGAACCCTCACGGAGAGCTTTCTTT
NA	TRBJ2-7	14	TRBV6-5	NA	CASSYSLEGYEQYF	TGTGCCAGCAGTTACTCGCTCGAGGGCTACGAGCAGTACTTC
NA	TRBJ1-2	15	TRBV18	NA	CASSHVDRANYGYTF	TGTGCCAGCTCTCACGTCGATAGAGCTAACTATGGCTACACCTTC
NA	TRBJ2-7	15	TRBV10-3	medium-sized	CAISGRTGPGGEQYF	TGTGCCATCAGTGGGCGGACAGGGCCGGGAGGCGAGCAGTACTTC
NA	TRBJ1-2	15	TRBV6-1	NA	CASSEATVPLYGYTF	TGTGCCAGCAGTGAGGCGACAGTCCCCCTCTATGGCTACACCTTC
TRBD1	TRBJ1-6	16	TRBV5-5	NA	CASSLASGQGNSPLHF	TGTGCCAGCAGCTTGGCCTCGGGACAGGGTAATTCACCCCTCCACTTT
NA	TRBJ2-5	15	TRBV9	NA	CASSVASRGQETQYF	TGTGCCAGCAGCGTAGCGAGCCGGGGGCAAGAGACCCAGTACTTC
TRBD2	TRBJ2-2	15	TRBV9	NA	CASSRGLAGSGELFF	TGTGCCAGCAGCCGCGGACTAGCGGGGAGCGGGGAGCTGTTTTTT
NA	TRBJ1-3	15	TRBV7-2	NA	CASSLGLRSGNTIYF	TGTGCCAGCAGTTTAGGACTCCGCTCTGGAAACACCATATATTTT
NA	TRBJ2-1	15	TRBV7-2	NA	CASSFSEGAYNEQFF	TGTGCCAGCAGCTTCTCCGAGGGAGCCTACAATGAGCAGTTCTTC